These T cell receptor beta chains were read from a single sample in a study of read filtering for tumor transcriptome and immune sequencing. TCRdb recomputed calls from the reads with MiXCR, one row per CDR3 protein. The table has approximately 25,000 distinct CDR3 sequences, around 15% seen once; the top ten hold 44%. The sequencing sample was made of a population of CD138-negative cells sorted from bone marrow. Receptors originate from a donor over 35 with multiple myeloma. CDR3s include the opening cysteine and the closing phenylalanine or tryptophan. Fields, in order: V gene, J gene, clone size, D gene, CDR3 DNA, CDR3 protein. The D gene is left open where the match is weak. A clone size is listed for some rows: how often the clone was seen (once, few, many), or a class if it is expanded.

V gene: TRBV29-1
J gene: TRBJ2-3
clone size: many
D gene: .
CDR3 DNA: TGCAGCGTTCGCCGGGACACAGATACGCAGTATTTT
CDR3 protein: CSVRRDTDTQYF

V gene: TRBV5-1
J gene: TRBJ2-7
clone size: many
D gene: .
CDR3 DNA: TGCGCCAGCAGCTTGAGCACCCCCTCTCGGGAGCAGTACTTC
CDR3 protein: CASSLSTPSREQYF

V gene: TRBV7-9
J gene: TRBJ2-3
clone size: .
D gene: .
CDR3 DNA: TGTGCCAGCAGCCTCAAGCGGAGCGCCGGTGATACGCAGTATTTT
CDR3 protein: CASSLKRSAGDTQYF

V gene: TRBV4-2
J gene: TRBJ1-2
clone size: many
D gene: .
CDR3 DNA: TGTGCCAGCAGCCAAGAGCGGGGGGCAAGGCTCTATGGCTACACCTTC
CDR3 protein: CASSQERGARLYGYTF

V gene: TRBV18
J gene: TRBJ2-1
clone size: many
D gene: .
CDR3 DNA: TGTGCCAGCTCACGCCCAGAGAGTGAGCAGTTCTTC
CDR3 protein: CASSRPESEQFF

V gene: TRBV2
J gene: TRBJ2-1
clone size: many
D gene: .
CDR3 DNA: TGTGCCAGCAGTGTGGAGATGAAGGCGAATGAGCAGTTCTTC
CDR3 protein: CASSVEMKANEQFF

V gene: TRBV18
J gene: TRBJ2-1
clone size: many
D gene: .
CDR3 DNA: TGTGCCAGCTCAGCCGAAGGGACTGAGCAGTTCTTC
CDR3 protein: CASSAEGTEQFF

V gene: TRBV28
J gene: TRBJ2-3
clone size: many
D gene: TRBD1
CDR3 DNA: TGTGCCAGCAGTTTGCCGGGACAGGGAACAGATACGCAGTATTTT
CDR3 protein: CASSLPGQGTDTQYF

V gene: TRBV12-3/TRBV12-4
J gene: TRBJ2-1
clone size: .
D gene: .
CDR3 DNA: TGTGCCAGCAGACCTCAGGCCCGCGTCTACAATGAGCTGTTCTTC
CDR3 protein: CASRPQARVYNELFF

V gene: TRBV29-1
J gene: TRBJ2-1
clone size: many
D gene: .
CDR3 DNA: TGCAGCGCCGTGGGCGGGTCCAATGAGCAGTTCTTC
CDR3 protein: CSAVGGSNEQFF

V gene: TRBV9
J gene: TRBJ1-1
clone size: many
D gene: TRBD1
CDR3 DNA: TGTGCCAGCAGCGGGACAGGGTACTCTGAAGCTTTCTTT
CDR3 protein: CASSGTGYSEAFF

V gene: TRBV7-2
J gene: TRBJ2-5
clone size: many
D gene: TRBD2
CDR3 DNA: TGTGCCAGCAGCCCGGGACTAGCCCAAGAGACCCAGTACTTC
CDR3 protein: CASSPGLAQETQYF

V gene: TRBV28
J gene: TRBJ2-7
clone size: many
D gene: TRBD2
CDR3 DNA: TGTGCCAGCAGCCTCACTAGCGGGAGGGATGAGCAGTACTTC
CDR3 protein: CASSLTSGRDEQYF

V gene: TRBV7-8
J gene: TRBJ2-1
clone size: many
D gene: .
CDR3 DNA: TGTGCCAGCAGCTTAGAACGGGTAAATGAGCAGTTCTTC
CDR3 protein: CASSLERVNEQFF

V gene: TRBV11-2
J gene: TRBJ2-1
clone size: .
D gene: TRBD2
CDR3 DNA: TGTGCCAGCAGCCAATGTCCCCTCAGCGGGAGTTCCTACAATGAGCAGATCTTC
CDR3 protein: CASSQCPLSGSSYNEQIF

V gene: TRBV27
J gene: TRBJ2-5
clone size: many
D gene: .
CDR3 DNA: TGTGCCAGCAGTTTATTGGGGACGGACCGGGAGACCCAGTACTTC
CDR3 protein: CASSLLGTDRETQYF

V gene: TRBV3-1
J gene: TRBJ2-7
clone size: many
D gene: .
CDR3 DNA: TGTGCCAGCAGCCAAGATTTGGGCAGGAACTACGAGCAGTACTTC
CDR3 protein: CASSQDLGRNYEQYF

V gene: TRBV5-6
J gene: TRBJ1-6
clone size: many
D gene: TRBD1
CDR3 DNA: TGTGCCAGCAGCCGGGGACAGGTTAATAATTCACCCCTCCACTTT
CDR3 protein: CASSRGQVNNSPLHF

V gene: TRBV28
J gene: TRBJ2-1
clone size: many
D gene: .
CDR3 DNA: TGTGCCAGCAGTTCCCCCGGGGGTTTAACACCCCGGGCCGGGCAGTTCTTC
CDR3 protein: CASSSPGGLTPRAGQFF

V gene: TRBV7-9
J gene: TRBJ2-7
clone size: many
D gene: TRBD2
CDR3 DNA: TGTGCCAGCTCCCGGACTAGCGGGCCATTCTACGAGCAGTACTTC
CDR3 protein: CASSRTSGPFYEQYF

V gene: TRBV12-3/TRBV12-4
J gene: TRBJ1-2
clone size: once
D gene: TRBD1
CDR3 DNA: TGTGCCAGCAGCACAACCAGGGGGTGGCTTGATGGCTACACCTTC
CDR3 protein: CASSTTRGWLDGYTF

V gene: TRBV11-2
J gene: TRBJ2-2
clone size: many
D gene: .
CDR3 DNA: TGTGCCAGCAGCTCCGGGACACGGAACACCGGGGAGCTGTTTTTT
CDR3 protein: CASSSGTRNTGELFF

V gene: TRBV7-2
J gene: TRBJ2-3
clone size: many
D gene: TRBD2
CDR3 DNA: TGTGCCAGCAGCCGACTAGCGGGAGAGGATACGCAGTATTTT
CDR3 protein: CASSRLAGEDTQYF

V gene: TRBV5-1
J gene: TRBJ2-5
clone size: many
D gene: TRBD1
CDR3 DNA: TGCGCCAGCAGCCTCGGGACAGGGGAGACCCAGTACTTC
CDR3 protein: CASSLGTGETQYF

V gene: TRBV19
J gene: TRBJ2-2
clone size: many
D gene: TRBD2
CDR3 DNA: TGTGCCAGTAGTATTGGGGGGGGCACCGGGGAGCTGTTTTTT
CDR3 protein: CASSIGGGTGELFF

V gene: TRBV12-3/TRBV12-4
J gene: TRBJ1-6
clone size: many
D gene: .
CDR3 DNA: TGTGCCAGCAGTTTCAAACGCGGGGTCGGGAATTCACCCCTCCACTTT
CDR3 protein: CASSFKRGVGNSPLHF

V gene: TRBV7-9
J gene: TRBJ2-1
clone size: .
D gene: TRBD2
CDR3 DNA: TGCGCCAGCAGCTTATGGCTAGCGGAGTCCAATGAGCGGTTCTTC
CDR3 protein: CASSLWLAESNERFF

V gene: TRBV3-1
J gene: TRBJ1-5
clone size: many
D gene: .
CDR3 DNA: TGTGCCAGCAGCCAAGTACAAGGGGAGCCCCAGCATTTT
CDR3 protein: CASSQVQGEPQHF

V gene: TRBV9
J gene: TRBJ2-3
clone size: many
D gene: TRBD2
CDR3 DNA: TGTGCCAGCAGCGTAGAAGTAGCGGGAGCTAGTACGCAGTATTTT
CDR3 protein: CASSVEVAGASTQYF

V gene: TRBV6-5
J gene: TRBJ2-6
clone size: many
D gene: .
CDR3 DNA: TGTGTCAGCAGTTACTACCTGAGGCCATCAGGGGCCAACGTCCTGACTTTC
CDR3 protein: CVSSYYLRPSGANVLTF

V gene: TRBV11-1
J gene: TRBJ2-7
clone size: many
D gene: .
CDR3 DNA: TGTGCCAGCAGCTTAGCGGTTCGGGGACCGGACGAGCAGTACTTC
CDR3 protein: CASSLAVRGPDEQYF

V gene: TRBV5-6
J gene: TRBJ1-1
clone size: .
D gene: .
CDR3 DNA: TGTGCCAGCAGCTTAAGGGGGACGAACACTGAAGCTTTCTTT
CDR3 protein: CASSLRGTNTEAFF

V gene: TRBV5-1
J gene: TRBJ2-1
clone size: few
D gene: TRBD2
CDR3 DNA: TGCGCCAGCAGCTTGCCGGGAGGGCGTAACAATGAGCAGTTCTTC
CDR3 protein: CASSLPGGRNNEQFF

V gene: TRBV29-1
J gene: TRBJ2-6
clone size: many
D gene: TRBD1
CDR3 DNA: TGCAGCGTTGGCCGGGACAGGGGAAGTGGGGCCAACGTCCTGACTTTC
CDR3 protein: CSVGRDRGSGANVLTF

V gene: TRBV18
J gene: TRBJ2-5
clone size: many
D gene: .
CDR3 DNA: TGTGCCAGCTCACCAAGCCTCCAAGAGACCCAGTACTTC
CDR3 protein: CASSPSLQETQYF

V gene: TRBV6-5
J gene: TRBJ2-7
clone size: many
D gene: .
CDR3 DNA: TGTGCCAGCAGTTCCGGGACGAGCACCTACGAGCAGTACTTC
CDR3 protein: CASSSGTSTYEQYF

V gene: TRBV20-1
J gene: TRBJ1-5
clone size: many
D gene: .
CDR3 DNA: TGCAGTGCTAGAACCGGGACCCCAGGGAATCAGCCCCAGCATTTT
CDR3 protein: CSARTGTPGNQPQHF